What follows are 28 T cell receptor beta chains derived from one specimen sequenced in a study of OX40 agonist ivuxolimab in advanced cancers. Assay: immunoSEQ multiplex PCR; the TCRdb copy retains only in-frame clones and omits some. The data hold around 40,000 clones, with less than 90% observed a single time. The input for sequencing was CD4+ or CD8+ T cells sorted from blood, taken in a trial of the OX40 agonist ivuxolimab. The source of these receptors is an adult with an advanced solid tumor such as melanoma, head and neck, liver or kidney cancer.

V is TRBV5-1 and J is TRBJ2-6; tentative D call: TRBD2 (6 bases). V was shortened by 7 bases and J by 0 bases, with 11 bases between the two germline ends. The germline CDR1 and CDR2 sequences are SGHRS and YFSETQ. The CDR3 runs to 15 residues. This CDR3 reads CASLGGISGANVLTF. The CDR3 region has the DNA TGCGCCAGCCTCGGGGGTATCTCTGGGGCCAACGTCCTGACTTTC. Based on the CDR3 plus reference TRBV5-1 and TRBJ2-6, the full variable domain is KAGVTQTPRYLIKTRGQQVTLSCSPISGHRSVSWYQQTPGQGLQFLFEYFSETQRNKGNFPGRFSGRQFSNSRSEMNVSTLELGDSALYLCASLGGISGANVLTFGAGSRLTVL.

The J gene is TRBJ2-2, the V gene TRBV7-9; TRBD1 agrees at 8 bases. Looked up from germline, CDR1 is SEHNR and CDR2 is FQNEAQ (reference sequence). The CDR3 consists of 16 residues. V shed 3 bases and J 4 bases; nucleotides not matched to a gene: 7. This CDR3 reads CASSFGQGFTTGELFF. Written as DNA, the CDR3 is TGTGCCAGCAGCTTTGGACAGGGTTTTACCACCGGGGAGCTGTTTTTT.

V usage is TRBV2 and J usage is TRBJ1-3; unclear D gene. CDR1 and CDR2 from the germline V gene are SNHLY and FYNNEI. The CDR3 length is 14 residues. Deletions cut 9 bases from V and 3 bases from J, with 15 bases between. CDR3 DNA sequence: TGTGCCAGTAAGGGAGGCTCTGTTGGAAACACCATATATTTT. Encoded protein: CASKGGSVGNTIYF.

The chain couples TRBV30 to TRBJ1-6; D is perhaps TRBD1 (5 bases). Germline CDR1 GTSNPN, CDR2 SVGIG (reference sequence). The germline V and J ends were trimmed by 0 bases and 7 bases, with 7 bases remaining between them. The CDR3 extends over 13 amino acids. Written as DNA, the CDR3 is TGTGCCTGGAGTGTAGCAGGGAATTCACCCCTCCACTTT. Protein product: CAWSVAGNSPLHF.

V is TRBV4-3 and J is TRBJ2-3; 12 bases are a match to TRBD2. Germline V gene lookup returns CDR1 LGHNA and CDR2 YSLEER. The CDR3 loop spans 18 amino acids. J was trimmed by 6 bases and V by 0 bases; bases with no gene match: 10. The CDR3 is CASSQDLLAGGRWDTQYF. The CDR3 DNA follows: TGCGCCAGCAGCCAAGATTTACTAGCGGGAGGCCGGTGGGATACGCAGTATTTT.

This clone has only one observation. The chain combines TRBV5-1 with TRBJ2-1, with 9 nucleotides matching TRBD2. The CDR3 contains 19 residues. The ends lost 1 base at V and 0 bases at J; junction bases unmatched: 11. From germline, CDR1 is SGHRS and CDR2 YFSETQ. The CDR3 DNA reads TGCGCCAGCAGCTTGTGGCTAGCGGGGAGCGGAAGCTCCTACAATGAGCAGTTCTTC. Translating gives CASSLWLAGSGSSYNEQFF.

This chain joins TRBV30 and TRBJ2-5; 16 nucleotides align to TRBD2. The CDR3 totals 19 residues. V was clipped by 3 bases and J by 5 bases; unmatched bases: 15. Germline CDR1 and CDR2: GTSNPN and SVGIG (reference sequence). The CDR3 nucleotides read TGTGCCTGGAGGCCCCCGGGACTAGCGGGAGGGCCGGGGGGGGAGACCCAGTACTTC. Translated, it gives CAWRPPGLAGGPGGETQYF.

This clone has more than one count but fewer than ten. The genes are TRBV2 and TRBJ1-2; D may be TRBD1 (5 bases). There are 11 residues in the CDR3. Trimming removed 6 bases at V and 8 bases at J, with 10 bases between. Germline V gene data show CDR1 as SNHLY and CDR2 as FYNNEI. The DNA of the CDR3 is TGTGCCAGCAGGGGGCTCGGGGGCTACACCTTC. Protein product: CASRGLGGYTF.

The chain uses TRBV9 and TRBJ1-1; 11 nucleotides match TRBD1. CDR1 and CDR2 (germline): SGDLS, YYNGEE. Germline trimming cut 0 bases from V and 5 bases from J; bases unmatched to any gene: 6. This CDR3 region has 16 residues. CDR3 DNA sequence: TGTGCCAGCAGCGTAGCTGGGACAGGGGGGAGTACTGAAGCTTTCTTT. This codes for CASSVAGTGGSTEAFF.

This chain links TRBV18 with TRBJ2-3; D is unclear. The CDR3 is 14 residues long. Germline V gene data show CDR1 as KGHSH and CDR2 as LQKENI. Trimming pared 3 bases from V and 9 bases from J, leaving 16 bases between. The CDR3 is CASSPPVGRSTQYF. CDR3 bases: TGTGCCAGCTCACCTCCCGTCGGGCGATCGACGCAGTATTTT.

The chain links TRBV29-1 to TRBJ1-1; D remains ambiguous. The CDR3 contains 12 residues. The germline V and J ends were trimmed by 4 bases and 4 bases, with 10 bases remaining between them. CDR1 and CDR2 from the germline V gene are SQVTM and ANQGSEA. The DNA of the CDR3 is TGCAGCGTTGTACAGTCGAGCACTGAAGCTTTCTTT. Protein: CSVVQSSTEAFF.

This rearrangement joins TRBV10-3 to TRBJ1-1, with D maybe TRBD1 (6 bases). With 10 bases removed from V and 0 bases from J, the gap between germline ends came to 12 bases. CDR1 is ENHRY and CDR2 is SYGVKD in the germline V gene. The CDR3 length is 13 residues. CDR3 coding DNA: TGTGCCAGCGGGACAACCGTGAACACTGAAGCTTTCTTT. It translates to CASGTTVNTEAFF.

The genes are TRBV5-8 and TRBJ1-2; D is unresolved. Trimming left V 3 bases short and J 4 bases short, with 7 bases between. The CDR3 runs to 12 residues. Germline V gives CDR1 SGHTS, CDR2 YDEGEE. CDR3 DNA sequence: TGTGCCAGCAGCTGGCCCAGCTATGGCTACACCTTC. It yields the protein CASSWPSYGYTF.

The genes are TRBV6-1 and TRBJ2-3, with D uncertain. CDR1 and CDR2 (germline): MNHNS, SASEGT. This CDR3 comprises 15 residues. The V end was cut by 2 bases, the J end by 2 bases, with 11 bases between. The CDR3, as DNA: TGTGCCAGCAGTGAAAGAGGTTTATACACAGATACGCAGTATTTT. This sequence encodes CASSERGLYTDTQYF.

CDR3 DNA sequence: TGTGCCAGCAGCTTAGGGGCAGGAACTAATGAAAAACTGTTTTTT. Translated: CASSLGAGTNEKLFF. The V call is TRBV7-9, the J call TRBJ1-4; the D is unclear. Per germline, CDR1 SEHNR and CDR2 FQNEAQ (reference sequence). Deletions cut 1 base from V and 1 base from J, with 7 bases between. The CDR3 has 15 amino acids. The full variable domain, its missing parts supplied by reference TRBV7-9 and TRBJ1-4, is DTGVSQNPRHKITKRGQNVTFRCDPISEHNRLYWYRQTLGQGPEFLTYFQNEAQLEKSRLLSDRFSAERPKGSFSTLEIQRTEQGDSAMYLCASSLGAGTNEKLFFGSGTQLSVL.

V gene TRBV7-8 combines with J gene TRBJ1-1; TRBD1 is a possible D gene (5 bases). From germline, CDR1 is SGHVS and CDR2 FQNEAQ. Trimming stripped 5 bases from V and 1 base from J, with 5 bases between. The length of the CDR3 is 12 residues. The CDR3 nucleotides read TGTGCCAGCAGCACAGGGAACACTGAAGCTTTCTTT. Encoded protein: CASSTGNTEAFF.

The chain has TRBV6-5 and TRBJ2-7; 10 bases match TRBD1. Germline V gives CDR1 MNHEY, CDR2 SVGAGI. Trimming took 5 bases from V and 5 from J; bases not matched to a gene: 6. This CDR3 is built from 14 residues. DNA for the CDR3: TGTGCCAGCAGTCGGAGACAGGGGGCTAACGAGCAGTACTTC. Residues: CASSRRQGANEQYF.

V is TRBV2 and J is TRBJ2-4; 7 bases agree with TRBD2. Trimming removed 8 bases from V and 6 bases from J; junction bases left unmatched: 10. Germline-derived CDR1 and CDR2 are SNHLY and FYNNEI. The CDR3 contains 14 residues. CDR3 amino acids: CASLEGRVGNIQYF. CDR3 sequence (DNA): TGTGCCAGCTTGGAAGGGAGGGTGGGAAACATTCAGTACTTC.

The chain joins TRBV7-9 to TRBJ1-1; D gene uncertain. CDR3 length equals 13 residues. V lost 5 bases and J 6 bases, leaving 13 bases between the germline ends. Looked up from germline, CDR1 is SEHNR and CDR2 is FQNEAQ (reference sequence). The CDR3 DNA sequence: TGTGCCAGCAGCCGATCATACAGTGCTGAAGCTTTCTTT. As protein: CASSRSYSAEAFF.

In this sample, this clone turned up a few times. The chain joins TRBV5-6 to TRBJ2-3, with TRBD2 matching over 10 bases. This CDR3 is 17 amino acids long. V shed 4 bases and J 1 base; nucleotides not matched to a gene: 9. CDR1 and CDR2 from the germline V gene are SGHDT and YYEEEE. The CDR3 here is CASSTPGLADGTDTQYF. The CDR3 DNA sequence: TGTGCCAGCAGCACGCCCGGACTAGCGGACGGCACAGATACGCAGTATTTT.

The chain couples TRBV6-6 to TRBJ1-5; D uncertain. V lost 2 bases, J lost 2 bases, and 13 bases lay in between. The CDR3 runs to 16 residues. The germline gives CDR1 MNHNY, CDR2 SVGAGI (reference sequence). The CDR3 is CASSYLDAARNQPQHF. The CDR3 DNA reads TGTGCCAGCAGTTACCTGGACGCGGCCCGCAATCAGCCCCAGCATTTT.

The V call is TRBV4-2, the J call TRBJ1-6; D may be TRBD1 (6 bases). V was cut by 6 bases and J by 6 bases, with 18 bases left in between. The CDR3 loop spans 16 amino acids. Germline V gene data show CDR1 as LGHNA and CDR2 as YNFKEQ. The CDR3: CASSPPPGQSNSPLHF. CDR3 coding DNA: TGTGCCAGCAGTCCCCCCCCGGGACAAAGTAATTCACCCCTCCACTTT.

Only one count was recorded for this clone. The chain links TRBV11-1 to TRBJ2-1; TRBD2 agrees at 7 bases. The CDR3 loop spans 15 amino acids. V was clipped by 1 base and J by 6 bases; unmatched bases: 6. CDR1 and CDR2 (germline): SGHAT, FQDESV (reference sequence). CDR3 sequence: CASSLGRGSLNEQFF. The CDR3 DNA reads TGTGCCAGCAGCTTAGGGCGCGGGAGCCTCAATGAGCAGTTCTTC.

DNA for the CDR3: TGTGCCAGCATGGCATTCACGGTCCCTTACTATGGCTACACCTTC. This gives the protein CASMAFTVPYYGYTF. This chain uses TRBV6-6 with TRBJ1-2, with unresolved D. Between the trimmed V and J ends, which lost 7 bases and 3 bases, there was a span of 18 bases. Germline CDR1 is MNHNY and CDR2 is SVGAGI (reference sequence). This CDR3 is 15 amino acids long.

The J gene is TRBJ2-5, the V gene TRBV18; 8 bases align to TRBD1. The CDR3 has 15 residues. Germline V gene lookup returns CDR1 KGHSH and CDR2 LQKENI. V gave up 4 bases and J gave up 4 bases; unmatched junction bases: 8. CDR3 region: CASSLGTGTGETQYF. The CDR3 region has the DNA TGTGCCAGCTCACTCGGGACAGGAACGGGAGAGACCCAGTACTTC.

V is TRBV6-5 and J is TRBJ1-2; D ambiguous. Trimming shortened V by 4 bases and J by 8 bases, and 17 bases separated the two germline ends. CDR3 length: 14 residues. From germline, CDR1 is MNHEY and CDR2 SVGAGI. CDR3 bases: TGTGCCAGCAGTTTATCCCCCCAGGTCGGGGGCTACACCTTC. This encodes CASSLSPQVGGYTF.

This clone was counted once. CDR3 nucleotide sequence: TGTGCCATCCAGACAGATCTGAACACTGAAGCTTTCTTT. Its protein product is CAIQTDLNTEAFF. The chain links TRBV10-3 to TRBJ1-1, with D possibly matching TRBD1 (5 bases). Germline CDR1 ENHRY, CDR2 SYGVKD. The CDR3 is 13 amino acids. V gave up 8 bases and J gave up 0 bases, with 10 bases separating them.

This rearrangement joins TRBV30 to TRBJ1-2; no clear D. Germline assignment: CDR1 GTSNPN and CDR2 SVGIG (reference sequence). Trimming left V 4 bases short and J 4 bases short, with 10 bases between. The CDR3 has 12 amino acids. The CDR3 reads CAWTTGSYGYTF. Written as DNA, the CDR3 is TGTGCCTGGACAACCGGGAGCTATGGCTACACCTTC.